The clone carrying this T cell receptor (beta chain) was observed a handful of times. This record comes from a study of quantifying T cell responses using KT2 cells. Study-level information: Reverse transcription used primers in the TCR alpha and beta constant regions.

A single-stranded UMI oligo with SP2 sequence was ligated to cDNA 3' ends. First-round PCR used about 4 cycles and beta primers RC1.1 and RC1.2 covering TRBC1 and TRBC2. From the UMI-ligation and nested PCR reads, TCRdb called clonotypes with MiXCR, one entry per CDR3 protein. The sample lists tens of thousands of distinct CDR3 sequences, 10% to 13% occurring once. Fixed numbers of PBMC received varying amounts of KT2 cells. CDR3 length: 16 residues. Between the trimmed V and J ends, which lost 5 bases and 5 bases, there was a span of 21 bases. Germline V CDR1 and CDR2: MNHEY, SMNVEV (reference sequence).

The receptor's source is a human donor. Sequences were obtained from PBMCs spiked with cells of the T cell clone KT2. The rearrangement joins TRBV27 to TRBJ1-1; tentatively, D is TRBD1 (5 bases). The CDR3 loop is CASSPHPAGRGTEAFF. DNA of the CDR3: TGTGCCAGCAGTCCCCACCCGGCAGGGCGGGGGACTGAAGCTTTCTTT.